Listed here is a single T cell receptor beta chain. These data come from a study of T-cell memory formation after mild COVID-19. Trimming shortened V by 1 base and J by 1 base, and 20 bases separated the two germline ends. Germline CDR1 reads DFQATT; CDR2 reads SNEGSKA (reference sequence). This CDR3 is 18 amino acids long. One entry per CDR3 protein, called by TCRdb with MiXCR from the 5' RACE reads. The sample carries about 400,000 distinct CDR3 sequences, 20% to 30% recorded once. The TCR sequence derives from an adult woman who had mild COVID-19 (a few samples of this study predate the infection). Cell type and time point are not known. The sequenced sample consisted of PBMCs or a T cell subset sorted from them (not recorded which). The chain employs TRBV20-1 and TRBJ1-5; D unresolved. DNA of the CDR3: TGCAGTGCTAGAGGGAGGGAATACGGACCTCGAAGCAATCAGCCCCAGCATTTT. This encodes CSARGREYGPRSNQPQHF.